A selection of T cell receptor beta chains follows, all from one sample in a study of blood T cell repertoires in COVID-19. Assay: immunoSEQ multiplex PCR; the TCRdb copy retains only in-frame clones and omits some. The repertoire holds about 180,000 clones, with roughly 88% as singletons. The material sequenced was PBMCs or T cells enriched from blood (not recorded which). These receptors were collected from a woman in her late teens or twenties who had recovered from COVID-19. Both conserved end residues are part of each CDR3. A D gene is named only where the DNA matches it firmly. The size field is filled for only some rows; it gives once, few, many or a size class.

V gene: TRBV2; D gene: NA; clone size: NA; J gene: TRBJ1-1; CDR3 protein: CAIRGGSTEAFF; CDR3 DNA: TGTGCTATTCGAGGGGGATCCACTGAAGCTTTCTTT
V gene: TRBV27; D gene: NA; clone size: few; J gene: TRBJ2-7; CDR3 protein: CASSMTQGNYEQYF; CDR3 DNA: TGTGCCAGCAGTATGACCCAGGGAAACTACGAGCAGTACTTC
V gene: TRBV7-9; D gene: NA; clone size: NA; J gene: TRBJ1-5; CDR3 protein: CASSQQEYQPQHF; CDR3 DNA: TGTGCCAGCAGCCAACAGGAATATCAGCCCCAGCATTTT
V gene: TRBV5-1; D gene: NA; clone size: NA; J gene: TRBJ2-5; CDR3 protein: CASSLGPLSRQTLQETQYF; CDR3 DNA: TGCGCCAGCAGCTTGGGCCCCCTAAGTAGGCAGACTCTCCAAGAGACCCAGTACTTC
V gene: TRBV28; D gene: TRBD1; clone size: NA; J gene: TRBJ1-4; CDR3 protein: CASSTQGANGEKLFF; CDR3 DNA: TGTGCCAGCAGCACCCAGGGGGCAAATGGGGAAAAACTGTTTTTT
V gene: TRBV28; D gene: NA; clone size: NA; J gene: TRBJ2-1; CDR3 protein: CASSLWGEGPEQFF; CDR3 DNA: TGTGCCAGCAGTTTATGGGGCGAGGGTCCTGAGCAGTTCTTC
V gene: TRBV27; D gene: NA; clone size: NA; J gene: TRBJ1-5; CDR3 protein: CASMPWAGENQPQHF; CDR3 DNA: TGTGCCAGCATGCCCTGGGCAGGGGAAAATCAGCCCCAGCATTTT
V gene: TRBV3-1/TRBV3-2; D gene: NA; clone size: NA; J gene: TRBJ1-4; CDR3 protein: CASSRRGGGSEKLFF; CDR3 DNA: TGTGCCAGCAGCCGCCGCGGGGGGGGCAGTGAAAAACTGTTTTTT
V gene: TRBV7-9; D gene: NA; clone size: NA; J gene: TRBJ1-1; CDR3 protein: CASSPGQTNSVEAFF; CDR3 DNA: TGTGCCAGCAGCCCCGGACAGACGAATAGCGTTGAAGCTTTCTTT
V gene: TRBV7-9; D gene: NA; clone size: NA; J gene: TRBJ1-5; CDR3 protein: CASSFNNQPQHF; CDR3 DNA: TGTGCCAGCAGCTTCAACAATCAGCCCCAGCATTTT
V gene: TRBV27; D gene: NA; clone size: NA; J gene: TRBJ1-1; CDR3 protein: CASSLTGGTEAFF; CDR3 DNA: TGTGCCAGCAGTCTTACCGGGGGCACTGAAGCTTTCTTT
V gene: TRBV27; D gene: TRBD1; clone size: NA; J gene: TRBJ1-5; CDR3 protein: CASKQGIGQPQHF; CDR3 DNA: TGTGCCAGCAAACAGGGGATCGGGCAGCCCCAGCATTTT
V gene: TRBV12-3/TRBV12-4; D gene: NA; clone size: few; J gene: TRBJ2-5; CDR3 protein: CASSFYLGETQYF; CDR3 DNA: TGTGCCAGCAGTTTTTATCTCGGGGAGACCCAGTACTTC
V gene: TRBV4-1; D gene: NA; clone size: NA; J gene: TRBJ2-3; CDR3 protein: CASSHLSPLDTQYF; CDR3 DNA: TGCGCCAGCAGCCATTTGTCCCCCCTGGATACGCAGTATTTT
V gene: TRBV5-1; D gene: TRBD1; clone size: once; J gene: TRBJ2-5; CDR3 protein: CASSSGQEETQYF; CDR3 DNA: TGCGCCAGCAGCTCGGGACAGGAAGAGACCCAGTACTTC
V gene: TRBV19; D gene: NA; clone size: NA; J gene: TRBJ1-5; CDR3 protein: CASTGGLTNQPQHF; CDR3 DNA: TGTGCCAGTACCGGGGGACTCACAAATCAGCCCCAGCATTTT
V gene: TRBV27; D gene: NA; clone size: NA; J gene: TRBJ1-2; CDR3 protein: CASSLGGAYGYTF; CDR3 DNA: TGTGCCAGCAGTTTAGGAGGGGCCTATGGCTACACCTTC
V gene: TRBV28; D gene: NA; clone size: NA; J gene: TRBJ1-2; CDR3 protein: CASSTGGGYYGYTF; CDR3 DNA: TGTGCCAGCAGCACGGGGGGCGGCTACTATGGCTACACCTTC
V gene: TRBV2; D gene: NA; clone size: NA; J gene: TRBJ1-1; CDR3 protein: CASSAEKNTEAFF; CDR3 DNA: TGTGCCAGCAGTGCTGAGAAGAACACTGAAGCTTTCTTT
V gene: TRBV5-1; D gene: NA; clone size: NA; J gene: TRBJ2-3; CDR3 protein: CASSLASGWGTITDTQYF; CDR3 DNA: TGCGCCAGCAGCTTGGCTTCGGGCTGGGGCACGATCACAGATACGCAGTATTTT
V gene: TRBV28; D gene: NA; clone size: NA; J gene: TRBJ1-5; CDR3 protein: CASSPARGRNQPQHF; CDR3 DNA: TGTGCCAGCAGTCCCGCCCGTGGGCGCAATCAGCCCCAGCATTTT
V gene: TRBV29-1; D gene: NA; clone size: once; J gene: TRBJ2-7; CDR3 protein: CSVVQGAYEQYF; CDR3 DNA: TGCAGCGTCGTACAGGGTGCCTACGAGCAGTACTTC
V gene: TRBV28; D gene: NA; clone size: once; J gene: TRBJ2-7; CDR3 protein: CASSESKPRGYEQYF; CDR3 DNA: TGTGCCAGCAGCGAATCCAAGCCCAGGGGTTACGAGCAGTACTTC
V gene: TRBV3-1/TRBV3-2; D gene: NA; clone size: NA; J gene: TRBJ1-1; CDR3 protein: CASSQVVGKEAEAFF; CDR3 DNA: TGTGCCAGCAGCCAAGTCGTGGGAAAGGAGGCTGAAGCTTTCTTT
V gene: TRBV18; D gene: NA; clone size: NA; J gene: TRBJ1-3; CDR3 protein: CASSPAEADTIYF; CDR3 DNA: TGTGCCAGCTCACCAGCGGAAGCGGACACCATATATTTT
V gene: TRBV19; D gene: NA; clone size: NA; J gene: TRBJ1-6; CDR3 protein: CASSMSDSPNSPLHF; CDR3 DNA: TGTGCCAGTAGTATGTCGGACAGCCCAAATTCACCCCTCCACTTT
V gene: TRBV7-8; D gene: TRBD2; clone size: NA; J gene: TRBJ2-3; CDR3 protein: CASSLGPTSGYTDTQYF; CDR3 DNA: TGTGCCAGCAGCTTAGGACCTACTAGCGGTTACACAGATACGCAGTATTTT
V gene: TRBV12-1; D gene: NA; clone size: NA; J gene: TRBJ2-1; CDR3 protein: CASLGTGWTLNEQFF; CDR3 DNA: TGTGCCAGCCTTGGGACAGGATGGACCCTCAATGAGCAGTTCTTC
V gene: TRBV21-1; D gene: NA; clone size: NA; J gene: TRBJ1-6; CDR3 protein: CARRQPLILSPLHF; CDR3 DNA: TGTGCCAGAAGACAGCCGCTAATTCTTTCACCCCTCCACTTT
V gene: TRBV7-6; D gene: TRBD2; clone size: NA; J gene: TRBJ2-1; CDR3 protein: CASSFGGDSNEQFF; CDR3 DNA: TGTGCCAGCAGCTTTGGGGGGGATAGCAATGAGCAGTTCTTC
V gene: TRBV6-4; D gene: NA; clone size: NA; J gene: TRBJ2-3; CDR3 protein: CARVGRRGLSTDTQYF; CDR3 DNA: TGTGCCAGGGTAGGCCGGCGGGGGCTTAGCACAGATACGCAGTATTTT
V gene: TRBV18; D gene: NA; clone size: NA; J gene: TRBJ1-5; CDR3 protein: CASSPTTALNQPQHF; CDR3 DNA: TGTGCCAGCTCACCAACTACGGCACTTAATCAGCCCCAGCATTTT
V gene: TRBV19; D gene: TRBD2; clone size: NA; J gene: TRBJ2-1; CDR3 protein: CASMSGVYNEQFF; CDR3 DNA: TGTGCCAGTATGAGCGGGGTTTACAATGAGCAGTTCTTC
V gene: TRBV7-9; D gene: TRBD2; clone size: NA; J gene: TRBJ2-5; CDR3 protein: CASSPGLAGAQETQYF; CDR3 DNA: TGTGCCAGCAGCCCGGGACTAGCGGGAGCGCAAGAGACCCAGTACTTC
V gene: TRBV7-9; D gene: TRBD2; clone size: NA; J gene: TRBJ2-3; CDR3 protein: CASSSRLADITDTQYF; CDR3 DNA: TGTGCCAGCAGCTCTCGACTAGCGGACATCACAGATACGCAGTATTTT
V gene: TRBV28; D gene: NA; clone size: NA; J gene: TRBJ2-6; CDR3 protein: CAATLWGAGANVLTF; CDR3 DNA: TGTGCCGCCACCTTGTGGGGCGCTGGGGCCAACGTCCTGACTTTC
V gene: TRBV24-1; D gene: NA; clone size: NA; J gene: TRBJ2-3; CDR3 protein: CATSDLGHTDTQYF; CDR3 DNA: TGTGCCACCAGTGATTTGGGCCACACAGATACGCAGTATTTT
V gene: TRBV6-6; D gene: NA; clone size: NA; J gene: TRBJ1-5; CDR3 protein: CASSLRKTTGSYHFVLPPNQPQHF; CDR3 DNA: TGTGCCAGCAGTCTACGAAAAACTACAGGTTCGTATCATTTTGTCCTTCCGCCCAATCAGCCCCAGCATTTT
V gene: TRBV7-9; D gene: TRBD2; clone size: NA; J gene: TRBJ2-7; CDR3 protein: CASSRSGLAGAEQYF; CDR3 DNA: TGTGCCAGCAGCCGTTCGGGACTAGCGGGAGCCGAGCAGTACTTC
V gene: TRBV18; D gene: TRBD2; clone size: NA; J gene: TRBJ2-5; CDR3 protein: CASSRLLAGVRETQYF; CDR3 DNA: TGTGCCAGCTCTAGGTTACTAGCGGGAGTTCGAGAGACCCAGTACTTC
V gene: TRBV7-8; D gene: TRBD1; clone size: NA; J gene: TRBJ1-5; CDR3 protein: CASSSGQADQPQHF; CDR3 DNA: TGTGCCAGCAGCTCGGGACAGGCGGATCAGCCCCAGCATTTT
V gene: TRBV4-2; D gene: TRBD1; clone size: NA; J gene: TRBJ2-7; CDR3 protein: CASRASGTGMEEQYF; CDR3 DNA: TGTGCCAGCAGGGCGAGCGGGACAGGGATGGAGGAGCAGTACTTC
V gene: TRBV13; D gene: TRBD1; clone size: NA; J gene: TRBJ1-3; CDR3 protein: CASSLERDRGSFSSGNTIYF; CDR3 DNA: TGTGCCAGCAGCCTAGAGCGGGACAGGGGATCCTTCTCCTCTGGAAACACCATATATTTT
V gene: TRBV7-9; D gene: TRBD1; clone size: NA; J gene: TRBJ2-5; CDR3 protein: CASSLGQGEETQYF; CDR3 DNA: TGTGCCAGCAGCCTCGGACAGGGGGAAGAGACCCAGTACTTC
V gene: TRBV7-3; D gene: NA; clone size: NA; J gene: TRBJ1-1; CDR3 protein: CASSLNRDTEAFF; CDR3 DNA: TGTGCCAGCAGCTTAAACAGGGACACTGAAGCTTTCTTT
V gene: TRBV9; D gene: NA; clone size: NA; J gene: TRBJ2-1; CDR3 protein: CASSVAGGSGVYNEQFF; CDR3 DNA: TGTGCCAGCAGCGTCGCCGGTGGCTCAGGGGTATACAATGAGCAGTTCTTC
V gene: TRBV5-1; D gene: NA; clone size: NA; J gene: TRBJ1-1; CDR3 protein: CASSFTGQNTEAFF; CDR3 DNA: TGCGCCAGCAGCTTCACAGGGCAGAACACTGAAGCTTTCTTT
V gene: TRBV13; D gene: NA; clone size: NA; J gene: TRBJ1-3; CDR3 protein: CASSSPVGTGSFSGNTIYF; CDR3 DNA: TGTGCCAGCAGCTCTCCTGTGGGTACAGGGTCTTTCTCTGGAAACACCATATATTTT
V gene: TRBV4-1; D gene: NA; clone size: few; J gene: TRBJ2-7; CDR3 protein: CASSQGGQATYEQYF; CDR3 DNA: TGCGCCAGCAGCCAAGGCGGCCAAGCCACCTACGAGCAGTACTTC
V gene: TRBV6-5; D gene: TRBD2; clone size: NA; J gene: TRBJ2-7; CDR3 protein: CASNPAGAGSEQYF; CDR3 DNA: TGTGCCAGCAACCCAGCGGGAGCAGGGAGCGAGCAGTACTTC
V gene: TRBV5-4; D gene: TRBD2; clone size: NA; J gene: TRBJ2-3; CDR3 protein: CASSLRTSGGAGDTQYF; CDR3 DNA: TGTGCCAGCAGCTTGCGGACTAGCGGGGGGGCTGGAGATACGCAGTATTTT
V gene: TRBV19; D gene: NA; clone size: NA; J gene: TRBJ2-1; CDR3 protein: CASSRDGIYNEQFF; CDR3 DNA: TGTGCCAGTAGTAGAGACGGGATCTACAATGAGCAGTTCTTC
V gene: TRBV24-1; D gene: TRBD2; clone size: NA; J gene: TRBJ2-7; CDR3 protein: CATSDGGAYEQYF; CDR3 DNA: TGTGCCACCAGTGATGGGGGGGCCTACGAGCAGTACTTC
V gene: TRBV30; D gene: NA; clone size: NA; J gene: TRBJ2-3; CDR3 protein: CAWSPAPREDTQYF; CDR3 DNA: TGTGCCTGGAGTCCCGCCCCCAGGGAAGATACGCAGTATTTT
V gene: TRBV19; D gene: TRBD2; clone size: few; J gene: TRBJ2-7; CDR3 protein: CASSPASGSYEQYF; CDR3 DNA: TGTGCCAGTAGTCCCGCTAGCGGCTCCTACGAGCAGTACTTC
V gene: TRBV6-2/TRBV6-3; D gene: NA; clone size: NA; J gene: TRBJ1-2; CDR3 protein: CASSYGASIGYTF; CDR3 DNA: TGTGCCAGCAGTTACGGGGCCAGTATTGGCTACACCTTC
V gene: TRBV5-6; D gene: TRBD1; clone size: NA; J gene: TRBJ2-1; CDR3 protein: CASSLAAQGVTNEQFF; CDR3 DNA: TGTGCCAGCAGCTTGGCCGCGCAGGGGGTAACGAATGAGCAGTTCTTC